This T cell receptor (beta chain) was profiled in a study of blood T cells in healthy people across ages. Study-wide points: Long-lived donors had more naive CD4+ cells and higher diversity than aged donors.

Comment on this clonotype: The antigen is undetermined.

For the second PCR, which ran for about 7 to 12 cycles, a sample-barcoded 5' primer and a J-beta primer mix were used. TCRdb ran MiXCR on the 5' RACE reads and lists one entry per CDR3 protein. The sample lists about 290,000 distinct CDR3 sequences; around 27% were seen once. The CDR3 spans 14 residues. Per germline, CDR1 MDHEN and CDR2 SYDVKM. V lost 5 bases to trimming and J lost 1 base, with 11 bases between them. Peripheral blood samples of 9 to 10 milliliters were drawn from each donor. This TCR was sampled from a woman in her seventies in good health. The sample was blood. The chain has TRBV28 and TRBJ2-5; D might be TRBD1 (5 bases). The CDR3 nucleotides read TGTGCCAGCAGTGCGAGACAGTCCCAAGAGACCCAGTACTTC. Amino acids: CASSARQSQETQYF.